The sequence of this T cell receptor beta chain was determined in a study of T cell changes during pregnancy in multiple sclerosis. This table comes from immunoSEQ multiplex PCR, and its TCRdb copy is limited to in-frame clones, with some not included. The sample includes roughly 90,000 clones, roughly 91% seen only once; the top ten take about 3.9%. Source: peripheral blood, taken in the first trimester of pregnancy. The receptor's source is a female donor with multiple sclerosis, enrolled in a pregnancy study.

For the CDR3, the DNA is TGTGCCAGCAGGGACTGGGGGGGGCTATTCAATCAGCCCCAGCATTTT. Translated: CASRDWGGLFNQPQHF. V is TRBV21-1 and J is TRBJ1-5. TRBV21-1 is designated a pseudogene. The CDR3 has 16 residues.